This T cell receptor beta chain appears in the sequencing data of a study of cytomegalovirus exposure and HLA in healthy donors. A remark on this clone: Its antigen remains unknown.

General study points: 16,951 TCR beta sequences were associated with HLA alleles at 0.05 false discovery rate in a later analysis.

The PCR was carried out with 60 Vbeta primers and 13 Jbeta primers. Sequencing was performed with immunoSEQ multiplex PCR; in TCRdb, only in-frame clones are kept and a portion is missing. The sample has 200,000 to 250,000 clones; less than 85% are singletons. V gave up 1 base and J gave up 6 bases; unmatched junction bases: 2. The germline V gene encodes CDR1 SNHLY and CDR2 FYNNEI. This CDR3 region has 14 residues. The chain uses TRBV2 and TRBJ2-7, with 11 bases matching TRBD2. The specimen was PBMCs. The sequence came from a man between 18 and 29 years old in good health and CMV-seronegative. The CDR3 sequence is CASSEGLAGSEQYF. DNA for the CDR3: TGTGCCAGCAGTGAAGGACTAGCGGGAAGCGAGCAGTACTTC.